These T cell receptor beta chains were read from a single sample in a study of identical twins. Each CDR3 protein is one row after TCRdb ran MiXCR on the 5' RACE reads. The repertoire holds some 250,000 distinct CDR3 sequences, roughly 13% seen once, with 3.5% to 5% in the top ten. The sample was also reused in another study, on yellow fever vaccine responses in identical twins.

Input material: memory (CD45RO+) T cells sorted from blood. Source of these receptors: a young woman in good health. The CDR3 runs from the conserved cysteine through the conserved F or W. D genes are given only for firm matches. Not all rows give a size; the values are once, few, many and, for expanded clones, a class.

v_gene	j_gene	abundance	d_gene	CDR3aa	CDR3nt
TRBV24-1	TRBJ2-1	few	TRBD2	CATRASGGDNEQFF	TGTGCCACCAGAGCTAGCGGGGGGGATAATGAGCAGTTCTTC
TRBV3-1	TRBJ1-4	many	NA	CASSPPGRINEKLFF	TGTGCCAGCAGCCCCCCGGGACGCATTAATGAAAAACTGTTTTTT
TRBV10-3	TRBJ2-2	NA	NA	CAISSVTGGELFF	TGTGCCATCAGTAGCGTGACCGGCGGGGAGCTGTTTTTT
TRBV2	TRBJ2-3	few	TRBD2	CASSASSGGAKGTQYF	TGTGCCAGCAGTGCCTCTAGCGGCGGGGCTAAGGGTACGCAGTATTTT
TRBV28	TRBJ2-7	few	NA	CASSSLLTYEQYF	TGTGCCAGCAGTTCCTTATTGACCTACGAGCAGTACTTC
TRBV12-3/TRBV12-4	TRBJ2-5	many	NA	CASNQGRTNQETQYF	TGTGCCAGCAACCAGGGAAGGACAAACCAAGAGACCCAGTACTTC
TRBV14	TRBJ2-1	many	NA	CASSQDWAGRGEQFF	TGTGCCAGCAGCCAAGATTGGGCAGGTCGCGGGGAGCAGTTCTTC
TRBV18	TRBJ2-3	NA	NA	CASSPDSPTDTQYF	TGTGCCAGCTCACCAGACAGCCCCACAGATACGCAGTATTTT
TRBV7-6	TRBJ2-5	few	TRBD2	CASSLRHGGGETQYF	TGTGCCAGCAGCTTAAGGCATGGGGGAGGGGAGACCCAGTACTTC
TRBV5-1	TRBJ2-5	few	NA	CASSLSAAQETQYF	TGCGCCAGCAGCTTGTCGGCAGCTCAAGAGACCCAGTACTTC
TRBV5-5	TRBJ2-4	few	TRBD2	CASSRRGGLSKNIQYF	TGTGCCAGCAGCCGCCGGGGAGGGCTTAGCAAAAACATTCAGTACTTC
TRBV6-5	TRBJ2-7	NA	NA	CASRVRRGEQYF	TGTGCCAGCAGGGTCAGACGGGGCGAGCAGTACTTC
TRBV5-6	TRBJ2-7	NA	NA	CASSPTGYYEQYF	TGTGCCAGCAGCCCTACAGGGTACTACGAGCAGTACTTC
TRBV3-1	TRBJ2-1	many	TRBD2	CASSQARGDNEQFF	TGTGCCAGCAGCCAAGCGCGGGGGGACAATGAGCAGTTCTTC
TRBV5-6	TRBJ2-1	few	NA	CASSSRSEQFF	TGTGCCAGCAGTTCGAGGAGTGAGCAGTTCTTC
TRBV11-3	TRBJ2-3	NA	NA	CASSLAQGATDTQYF	TGTGCCAGCAGCTTAGCTCAGGGTGCGACAGATACGCAGTATTTT
TRBV24-1	TRBJ2-1	NA	TRBD2	CATSDTGLADSSYNEQFF	TGTGCCACCAGTGATACGGGTCTAGCGGATAGCTCCTACAATGAGCAGTTCTTC